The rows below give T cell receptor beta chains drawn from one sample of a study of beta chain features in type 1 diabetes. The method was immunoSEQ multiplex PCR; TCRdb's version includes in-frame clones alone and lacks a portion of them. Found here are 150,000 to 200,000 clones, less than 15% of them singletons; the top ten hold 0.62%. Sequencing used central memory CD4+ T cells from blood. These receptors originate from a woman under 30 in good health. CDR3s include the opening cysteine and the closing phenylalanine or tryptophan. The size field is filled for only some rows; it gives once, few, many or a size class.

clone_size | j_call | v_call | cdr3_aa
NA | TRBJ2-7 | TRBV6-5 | CASSYGTRVVYEQYF
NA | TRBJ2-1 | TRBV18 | CASSQRTSGSPAYNEQFF
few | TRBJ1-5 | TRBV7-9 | CASSPDRIGNQPQHF
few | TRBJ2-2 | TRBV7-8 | CASSRSGRRTGELFF
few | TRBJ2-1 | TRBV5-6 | CASSRRAGNEQFF
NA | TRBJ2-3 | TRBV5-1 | CASSADPSGTQYF
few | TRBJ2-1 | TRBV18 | CASSPPSSLDRDPFF
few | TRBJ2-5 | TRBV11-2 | CASSFRTPSGRGETQYF
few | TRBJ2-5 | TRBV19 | CASSTPGVKETQYF
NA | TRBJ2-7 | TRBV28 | CASEPQGHGPEQYF
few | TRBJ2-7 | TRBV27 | CASSLSVAGATSYEQYF
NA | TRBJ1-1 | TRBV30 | CAWDPGKVDDTEAFF
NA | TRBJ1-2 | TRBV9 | CASSVAPPGMGYGYTF
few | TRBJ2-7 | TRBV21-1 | CASSKEAQLAGLSYEQYF
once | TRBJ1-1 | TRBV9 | CASSAKGWGTEAFF
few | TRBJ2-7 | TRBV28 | CASSLWSDRGRHEQYF
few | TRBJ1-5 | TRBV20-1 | CSAKQGKTQHF
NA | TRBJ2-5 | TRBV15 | CATSRDLEETQYF
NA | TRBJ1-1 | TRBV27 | CASRRQGQNTEAFF
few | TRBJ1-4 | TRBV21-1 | CASSKGRRATNEKLFF
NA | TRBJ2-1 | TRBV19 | CASSPSGLAGGRYNEQFF
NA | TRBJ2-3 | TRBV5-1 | CASSLGQGVDTDTQYF
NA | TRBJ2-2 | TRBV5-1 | CASSLGLAGNTGELFF